One and the same sample provided the 5 T cell receptor beta chains below, sequenced in a study of glioma-infiltrating T cells. Using RNA template, CDR3s of TCR alpha and beta were amplified with iRepertoire arm-PCR. Using its own MiXCR run on the multiplex PCR reads, TCRdb lists one record per CDR3 protein. The profile covers 100,000 to 150,000 distinct CDR3 sequences, with less than 30% appearing a single time and about 16% taken by the ten largest. Material for sequencing was glioma tissue, nonneoplastic brain tissue, or PBMCs (not recorded which). These receptors were collected from a human donor with low-grade glioma or glioblastoma, undergoing nonglioma brain surgery, or in good health (not recorded which).

This clonotype was seen repeatedly, ten times or more. The chain couples TRBV29-1 to TRBJ2-7; D uncertain. Germline CDR1 is SQVTM and CDR2 is ANQGSEA. The CDR3 sequence is 12 residues long. CDR3 DNA: TGCCAACGTGTGCTAGTCGACTACGAGCAGTACTTC. This encodes CQRVLVDYEQYF.

This clonotype was detected many times. V gene TRBV2 combines with J gene TRBJ2-2; D might be TRBD1 (6 bases). Germline V gene sequence: CDR1 SNHLY, CDR2 FYNNEI. V was pared by 6 bases and J by 0 bases, with 11 bases between. The CDR3 has 15 residues. CDR3 loop: CASRDRRTNTGELFF. The CDR3 DNA reads as TGTGCCAGCAGAGACAGGAGGACGAACACCGGGGAGCTGTTTTTT.

The chain couples TRBV7-9 to TRBJ1-1; 8 bases fit TRBD1. There are 14 residues in the CDR3. V was pared by 5 bases and J by 4 bases, with 6 bases of the junction left unmatched. Germline V gene sequence: CDR1 SEHNR, CDR2 FQNEAQ (reference sequence). The CDR3: CASSATGASTEAFF. The CDR3 nucleotides read TGTGCCAGCAGCGCGACAGGGGCGTCCACTGAAGCTTTCTTT.

Points on this clonotype: One junction end disagrees with the germline gene, perhaps due to a read error. The J gene is TRBJ1-1, the V gene TRBV19; unclear D gene. Per germline, CDR1 LNHDA and CDR2 SQIVND (reference sequence). The CDR3 loop spans 13 amino acids. CDR3 in amino acids: CASGINMNTEAFF. CDR3 DNA: TGTGCCAGTGGTATTAACATGAACACTGAAGCTTTCTTT.

This clonotype was recorded a few times. A much larger clone lies one base from this, so it may be a read error. The V call is TRBV7-3, the J call TRBJ2-7; a possible D gene is TRBD1 (5 bases). The CDR3 totals 15 residues. Germline V CDR1 and CDR2: SGHTA, FQGTGA. CDR3 in DNA: TGTGCCAGCAGCTTAGGGGCAGCTAACGCATACGGGCAGTACTTC. This gives the protein CASSLGAANAYGQYF. Using reference TRBV7-3 and TRBJ2-7 for the parts outside the CDR3, the full variable domain is GAGVSQTPSNKVTEKGKYVELRCDPISGHTALYWYRQSLGQGPEFLIYFQGTGAADDSGLPNDRFFAVRPEGSVSTLKIQRTERGDSAVYLCASSLGAANAYGQYFGPGTRLTVT.